This T cell receptor beta chain appears in the sequencing data of a study of tumor-infiltrating lymphocytes in primary liver carcinoma. As for the study in general: Each of the growths was stage T1-T3 N0M0, extending roughly 4.2 to 11 cm across.

Germline V gene sequence: CDR1 LGHNA, CDR2 YNFKEQ. The CDR3 has 14 amino acids. Each 20-30 mg portion of unsorted bulk tissue served as the source for co-extraction of RNA and DNA. The study enrolled treatment-naive patients with chronic HBV infection. Study results and caveats: Present in all five tumor regions were only about 7-25% of the top clones.

Using a constant-region primer together with ProtoScript II reverse transcriptase, TCR beta cDNA was made from roughly 500 ng of total RNA. TCR beta libraries came from three nested multiplex PCR rounds using slightly modified ARM-PCR. The first two PCR rounds used TRBV1-TRBV30 forward primers with a C-beta reverse primer, 9 to 11 cycles each. One entry per CDR3 protein results from TCRdb running MiXCR on the multiplex PCR reads. The repertoire holds 90,000 to 140,000 distinct CDR3 sequences, with roughly four fifths as singletons. Comment on this clonotype: Antigen specificity is unknown. This CDR3 fails to terminate in the conserved phenylalanine or tryptophan, so it likely reflects a read error.

The TCR originated in a man aged 35 to 55 with primary liver carcinoma and hepatitis B virus infection. The sample consisted of liver tumor tissue from sampling region 3. The subset denotes: tumor region T3, left-lateral pole. The V gene is TRBV4-2, the J gene TRBJ1-2, with D hard to call. CDR3 in amino acids: CTSSALDGNYGYTS. The CDR3 nucleotides are TGTACCAGTAGCGCCCTTGATGGGAACTATGGCTACACCTCC.